Detailed here is one TCR beta chain. This clonotype was seen ten or more times. Its target antigen remains unknown. No qualities accompany the bases; no much larger clone lies one base away. The sample belongs to a study of naive and memory T cell subsets (dated by TCRdb to about 2017). Broadly, across the study: The figure summarizing the skin biopsy and whole blood samples listed 10 or so blood donors, 7 tuberculin skin test biopsies and 3 saline control biopsies. PCR2 was typically run as a SYBR Green qPCR and stopped at a set threshold, although low-input samples could use end-point PCR of five to six cycles instead.

The full study reports these points: The RNA-based method was acknowledged as potentially sensitive to TCR transcript changes with T cell activation and differentiation.

The study reported a robust and sensitive protocol to amplify, sequence and analyze TCRs, based on 3' ligation of a UMI-containing oligonucleotide to TCR cDNA. For whole blood analysis, approximately 2.3 ml of peripheral blood was drawn from adult healthy volunteers into Tempus tubes, and RNA was extracted according to the manufacturer's instructions. Total RNA was used without cell sorting and was treated with RQ1 DNase before reverse transcription, with a target input of roughly 1 to 1,100 ng. To check how robust the pipeline was in samples where T cells make up a minority population, libraries were built from skin biopsies and whole blood. Libraries were prepared through UMI-ligation and nested PCR. Four rounds of PCR, run with the SP2 primer together with nested alpha and beta constant region primers, were used to amplify the ligated cDNA. For the blood and skin samples, TCR RNA was reverse transcribed with SuperScript IV using primers for the alpha and beta constant regions. An oligonucleotide carrying the Illumina SP2 primer and a UMI was ligated to the 3' end of the cDNA by means of T4 RNA ligase 1. To prevent hairpin formation, the 12-nucleotide UMI was made up of two random hexamers with an eight-base spacer between them. From the second PCR onward, TCR alpha and beta chain libraries were processed separately, and dual indexing was applied for multiplexing. After pooling, the indexed libraries were analyzed by capillary electrophoresis and sequenced on either an Illumina MiSeq or NextSeq. PhiX DNA at roughly 5-7.5% was added to the libraries to raise base diversity and improve cluster recognition. As for the authors' bioinformatics: Demultiplexor pulled UMIs out of read 2, joined the UMIs with the TCR sequence from read 1, and separated reads according to sample indices. Decombinator identified V and J genes and V-J junctions, assigning each TCR a five-part identifier including V and J deletions. Collapsinator relied on UMIs to correct both sequencing errors and PCR amplification heterogeneity, producing a UMI-based abundance for each TCR. CDR3Translator turned identifiers into nucleotide sequence, translated the nucleotide sequence into amino acids, and pulled out CDR3 regions based on terminal motifs. After normalization to the amount of input RNA, the error-corrected alpha and beta TCR counts from blood and from skin were compared. TCRdb trimmed public reads at Q25 via fastp, called clones via MiXCR and kept in-frame beta chains. Each record represents a unique CDR3 protein, reported with the most common genes and DNA among its rows. These V and J calls originate from TCRdb's pipeline instead of the authors' own analysis. Recorded for this sample are more than 25,000 distinct CDR3 sequences; around 4.9% of them occurred a single time. The top ten clones comprise approximately 7.4% of the sample.

V loses 1 base of germline sequence and J loses 0 bases, and the interval between the two ends is 9 bases. Counted from cysteine to phenylalanine, this CDR3 has 15 amino acids. Left in the record is the CDR3 DNA by itself, 45 bases read in frame from the first base. This TCR was sampled from an adult in good health. The chain links TRBV12-3 or TRBV12-4 with TRBJ1-1, with the D gene not clear enough to name. Specimen: blood. The nucleotide sequence is given as TGTGCCAGCAGTTTAGTCGCCCAGATGAACACTGAAGCTTTCTTT. It encodes CASSLVAQMNTEAFF.